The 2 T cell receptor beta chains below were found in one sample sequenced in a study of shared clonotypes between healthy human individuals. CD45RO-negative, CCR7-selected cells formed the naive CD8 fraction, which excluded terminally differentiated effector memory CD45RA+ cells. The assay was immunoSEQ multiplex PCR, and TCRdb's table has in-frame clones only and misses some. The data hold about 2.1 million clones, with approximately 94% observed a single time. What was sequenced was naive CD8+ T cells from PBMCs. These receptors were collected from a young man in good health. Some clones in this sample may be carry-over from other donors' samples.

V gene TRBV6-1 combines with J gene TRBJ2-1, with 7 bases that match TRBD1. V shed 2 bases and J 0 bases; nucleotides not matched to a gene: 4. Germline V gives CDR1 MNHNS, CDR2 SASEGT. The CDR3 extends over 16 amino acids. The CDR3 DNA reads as TGTGCCAGCAGTGAATGGGGACAGAGCTCCTACAATGAGCAGTTCTTC. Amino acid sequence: CASSEWGQSSYNEQFF.

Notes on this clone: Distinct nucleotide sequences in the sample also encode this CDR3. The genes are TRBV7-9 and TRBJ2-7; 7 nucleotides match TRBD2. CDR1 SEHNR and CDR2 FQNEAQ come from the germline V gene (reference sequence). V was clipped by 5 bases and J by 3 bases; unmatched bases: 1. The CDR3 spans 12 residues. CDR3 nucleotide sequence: TGTGCCAGCAGCCGGGGGGACTACGAGCAGTACTTC. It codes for CASSRGDYEQYF.